These 6 T cell receptor beta chains share one sample of origin, sequenced in a study of T cell repertoires in cytomegalovirus infection. TCRdb used MiXCR to reprocess the reads, holding one entry per CDR3 protein. Of about 310,000 distinct CDR3 sequences in the sample, roughly 15% were seen once. Specimen: PBMCs. The receptors were sampled from a human donor in good health (CMV status not recorded). Some clones in this sample may be carry-over from other donors' samples.

This clonotype has just a few counts. The genes are TRBV12-3 or TRBV12-4 and TRBJ2-7; D tentatively reads TRBD1 or TRBD2 (5 bases each). Trimming shortened V by 7 bases and J by 2 bases, and 18 bases separated the two germline ends. CDR3 length: 15 residues. The CDR3 is CASTQGTNRPYEQYF. Here the CDR3 DNA reads TGTGCCAGCACCCAAGGGACCAATAGACCCTACGAGCAGTACTTC.

This clonotype was seen only a few times. This chain uses TRBV20-1 with TRBJ2-1; 12 nucleotides agree with TRBD2. V lost 0 bases, J lost 9 bases, and 9 bases stayed unmatched. This CDR3 has 16 amino acids. Germline V gene sequence: CDR1 DFQATT, CDR2 SNEGSKA (reference sequence). The CDR3, as DNA: TGCAGTGCTAGAGATTACGGGACTAGCGGGCGGGGTGAGCAGTTCTTC. Translating gives CSARDYGTSGRGEQFF.

The sample holds a few counts of this clonotype. The V and J genes are TRBV27 and TRBJ2-2, with D unclear. Germline V gene lookup returns CDR1 MNHEY and CDR2 SMNVEV (reference sequence). V lost 7 bases, J lost 3 bases, and 9 bases lay in between. The CDR3 is made up of 13 amino acids. CDR3 nucleotide sequence: TGTGCCAGCACAGCTGTGGACACCGGGGAGCTGTTTTTT. It encodes CASTAVDTGELFF.

This clonotype showed up many times. The J gene is TRBJ2-1, the V gene TRBV7-2, with D hard to call. This CDR3 spans 17 amino acids. CDR1 is SGHTA, CDR2 FQGNSA, per germline. Trimming took off 2 bases at V and 5 bases at J, with 19 bases between the two ends. CDR3: CASSLFLAFTSDNEQFF. CDR3 sequence (DNA): TGTGCCAGCAGCTTATTTCTGGCTTTTACTTCGGACAATGAGCAGTTCTTC.

This clonotype was seen a few times. The chain links TRBV10-3 to TRBJ2-4; no definite D call. V shed 0 bases and J shed 10 bases, with 7 bases lying between them. The CDR3 is 12 residues long. Germline CDR1 and CDR2: ENHRY and SYGVKD. In DNA form, the CDR3 reads TGTGCCATCAGTGAGTCTGGGGTTATTCAGTACTTC. Its translation is CAISESGVIQYF.

This chain uses TRBV12-5 with TRBJ1-4; 7 bases agree with TRBD1. The junction had 4 bases not matched to a gene; V was cut back by 2 bases and J by 10 bases. Germline-derived CDR1 and CDR2 are LGHNT and FRNRAP. This CDR3 is built from 13 residues. The CDR3 spells CASGLTTGRKLFF. The DNA of the CDR3 is TGTGCTAGTGGTTTGACGACAGGGAGAAAACTGTTTTTT.